A single sample is the source of the 22 T cell receptor beta chains below, sequenced in a study of blood T cell repertoires in COVID-19. The data were produced by immunoSEQ multiplex PCR, yet TCRdb's version contains in-frame clones alone and is incomplete. The repertoire holds a few hundred thousand clones, with roughly 90% as singletons. Sequences were obtained from peripheral blood. The receptors come from a man in his 60s with acute or convalescent COVID-19.

In DNA, the CDR3 is TGTGCCAGCAGTGATTACCAGGACAATCAGCCCCAGCATTTT. Translation gives CASSDYQDNQPQHF. The chain is built from TRBV25-1 and TRBJ1-5; no definite D call. Deletions cut 3 bases from V and 3 bases from J, with 9 bases between. Looked up from germline, CDR1 is MGHDK and CDR2 is SYGVNS. The CDR3 covers 14 residues.

The chain links TRBV28 to TRBJ1-1; 7 bases match TRBD1. Germline CDR1 reads MDHEN; CDR2 reads SYDVKM. The CDR3 spans 14 residues. The J segment lost 0 bases and the V segment lost 6 bases, leaving 4 bases of the junction unmatched. CDR3 amino acids: CASSTGALNTEAFF. DNA of the CDR3: TGTGCCAGCAGCACAGGGGCCCTGAACACTGAAGCTTTCTTT.

V gene TRBV10-3 combines with J gene TRBJ2-7, with TRBD2 matching 7 bases. The V gene's germline CDR1 is ENHRY and CDR2 SYGVKD. J gave up 3 bases and V 4 bases, and 9 bases lay outside the gene matches. The CDR3 spans 15 residues. For the CDR3, the DNA is TGTGCCATCAGTGGACCCAGGACGGGAGGCTACGAGCAGTACTTC. It specifies CAISGPRTGGYEQYF.

V usage is TRBV27 and J usage is TRBJ2-3; 13 nucleotides line up with TRBD2. Germline CDR1 MNHEY, CDR2 SMNVEV (reference sequence). With 8 bases clipped from V and 1 base from J, the junction kept 9 bases outside the gene matches. There are 17 residues in the CDR3. The CDR3 is CASSTTSGRRGTDTQYF. For the CDR3, the DNA is TGTGCCAGCTCTACGACTAGCGGGAGGAGGGGCACAGATACGCAGTATTTT.

V usage is TRBV4-3 and J usage is TRBJ2-3; possible D gene TRBD2, 6 bases. The germline CDR1 and CDR2 sequences are LGHNA and YSLEER. The CDR3 contains 17 residues. Trimming left V 1 base short and J 6 bases short, with 20 bases between. The CDR3 sequence is CASSQALSGGPGDTQYF. Here the CDR3 DNA reads TGCGCCAGCAGCCAAGCTCTTAGTGGAGGGCCGGGGGATACGCAGTATTTT.

The DNA for the CDR3 is TGTGCCAGCAGCTTGTTACTAGCGGGAGGGCCTGGCGCAGATACGCAGTATTTT. This encodes CASSLLLAGGPGADTQYF. The V call is TRBV11-3, the J call TRBJ2-3; 13 nucleotides align to TRBD2. In germline, CDR1 is SGHNT, CDR2 YENEEA. V lost 3 bases, J lost 4 bases, and 10 bases stayed unmatched. CDR3 length equals 18 residues.

The V gene is TRBV28, the J gene TRBJ1-4; 8 bases map to TRBD1. Per the germline V gene, CDR1 is MDHEN and CDR2 is SYDVKM. This CDR3 comprises 15 residues. With 5 bases clipped from V and 6 bases from J, the junction kept 8 bases outside the gene matches. CDR3 nucleotide sequence: TGTGCCAGCAGTACCCCCCCGACAGGGGATGAAAAACTGTTTTTT. Protein sequence: CASSTPPTGDEKLFF. Full variable domain (remainder filled in from reference TRBV28 and TRBJ1-4): DVKVTQSSRYLVKRTGEKVFLECVQDMDHENMFWYRQDPGLGLRLIYFSYDVKMKEKGDIPEGYSVSREKKERFSLILESASTNQTSMYLCASSTPPTGDEKLFFGSGTQLSVL.

This clone showed up just a few times. The V call is TRBV5-6, the J call TRBJ2-7, with TRBD1 matching 9 bases. Trimming took 5 bases from V and 7 from J; bases not matched to a gene: 10. Germline loops: CDR1 SGHDT, CDR2 YYEEEE. The CDR3 consists of 14 residues. CDR3 amino acids: CASSTGTGMREQYF. The CDR3 DNA follows: TGTGCCAGCAGTACGGGGACAGGGATGAGGGAGCAGTACTTC.

The chain couples TRBV9 to TRBJ2-3; 7 bases fit TRBD2. This CDR3 has 16 residues. The V segment lost 0 bases and the J segment 2 bases; nucleotides outside the gene matches: 6. Per the germline V gene, CDR1 is SGDLS and CDR2 is YYNGEE. DNA for the CDR3: TGTGCCAGCAGCGTAGGCTCTAGCGGAATCACAGATACGCAGTATTTT. Translating gives CASSVGSSGITDTQYF.

The rearrangement joins TRBV4-3 to TRBJ1-1; D gene ambiguous. The CDR3 loop spans 15 amino acids. The germline CDR1 and CDR2 sequences are LGHNA and YSLEER. V was pared by 1 base and J by 0 bases, with 9 bases between. The CDR3 nucleotides are TGCGCCAGCAGCCAAGGTGACTTGATGAACACTGAAGCTTTCTTT. This gives the protein CASSQGDLMNTEAFF.

V is TRBV7-2 and J is TRBJ2-2; weak D call: TRBD2 (6 bases). Germline V CDR1 and CDR2: SGHTA, FQGNSA. The CDR3 sequence is 16 residues long. V was clipped by 2 bases and J by 1 base, with 11 bases between them. The CDR3 DNA reads as TGTGCCAGCAGCTTACTTGGAGGGAGGAACACCGGGGAGCTGTTTTTT. Amino acid sequence: CASSLLGGRNTGELFF.

This chain uses TRBV11-3 with TRBJ1-3, with TRBD1 as a possible D gene (6 bases). Trimming removed 0 bases at V and 0 bases at J, with 15 bases between. The CDR3 has 18 residues. CDR1 SGHNT and CDR2 YENEEA come from the germline V gene. Written as DNA, the CDR3 is TGTGCCAGCAGCTTAGATCGCGGCAGGGGCAGCTCTGGAAACACCATATATTTT. It codes for CASSLDRGRGSSGNTIYF.

This clone was picked up a small number of times. The chain carries TRBV6-1 and TRBJ1-2; a possible D gene is TRBD1 (6 bases). V shed 2 bases and J shed 8 bases, with 12 bases lying between them. Germline V gene sequence: CDR1 MNHNS, CDR2 SASEGT. The CDR3 covers 13 residues. CDR3: CASSERGAHGYTF. CDR3 sequence (DNA): TGTGCCAGCAGTGAACGGGGGGCGCACGGCTACACCTTC.

The chain combines TRBV19 with TRBJ1-5; D gene unclear. The CDR3 consists of 12 residues. Germline CDR1 LNHDA, CDR2 SQIVND (reference sequence). The germline V and J ends were trimmed by 5 bases and 3 bases, with 5 bases remaining between them. CDR3 sequence reads: CASSSYNQPQHF. The DNA for the CDR3 is TGTGCCAGTAGTTCCTACAATCAGCCCCAGCATTTT.

The rearrangement uses TRBV9 and TRBJ2-1; 9 bases are a match to TRBD1. In germline, CDR1 is SGDLS, CDR2 YYNGEE. The CDR3 spans 15 residues. V dropped 4 bases and J dropped 2; count of bases not matched to a gene: 4. The CDR3 region has the DNA TGTGCCAGCAGCCCACACAGGGGGCCCTACAATGAGCAGTTCTTC. It specifies CASSPHRGPYNEQFF. The whole variable domain, filled in from reference TRBV9 and TRBJ2-1, reads DSGVTQTPKHLITATGQRVTLRCSPRSGDLSVYWYQQSLDQGLQFLIQYYNGEERAKGNILERFSAQQFPDLHSELNLSSLELGDSALYFCASSPHRGPYNEQFFGPGTRLTVL.

The chain uses TRBV7-2 and TRBJ2-1; 7 bases fit TRBD2. Germline CDR1 and CDR2: SGHTA and FQGNSA. CDR3 length: 16 amino acids. The J segment lost 9 bases and the V segment lost 1 base, leaving 12 bases of the junction unmatched. The CDR3 bases are TGTGCCAGCAGCTTAGGAGGGAACCCTAGCGGCGGTGAGCAGTTCTTC. Residues: CASSLGGNPSGGEQFF. Looking up the rest from reference TRBV7-2 and TRBJ2-1 gives the full variable domain: GAGVSQSPSNKVTEKGKDVELRCDPISGHTALYWYRQSLGQGLEFLIYFQGNSAPDKSGLPSDRFSAERTGGSVSTLTIQRTQQEDSAVYLCASSLGGNPSGGEQFFGPGTRLTVL.

V usage is TRBV6-2 or TRBV6-3 and J usage is TRBJ2-2; D gene uncertain. The CDR3 spans 13 residues. Trimming took 4 bases from V and 1 from J, leaving 4 bases between them. CDR1 is MNHEY, CDR2 SVGEGT, per germline. The CDR3 loop reads CASSSGNTGELFF. CDR3 sequence (DNA): TGTGCCAGCAGTTCGGGGAACACCGGGGAGCTGTTTTTT.

This chain connects TRBV10-3 to TRBJ2-1; 9 bases line up with TRBD2. Germline lookup yields CDR1 ENHRY and CDR2 SYGVKD. V trimming: 8 bases; J trimming: 8 bases; junction bases outside the gene matches: 7. This CDR3 spans 13 amino acids. This CDR3 is CAIAGLAKDEQFF. Here the CDR3 DNA reads TGTGCCATCGCCGGACTAGCGAAGGATGAGCAGTTCTTC.

V and J are TRBV5-1 and TRBJ2-7, with 9 bases identical to TRBD1. Germline lookup yields CDR1 SGHRS and CDR2 YFSETQ. V was clipped by 3 bases and J by 1 base; unmatched bases: 5. CDR3 size: 15 residues. The CDR3 sequence is CASSSPGQGSYEQYF. The CDR3 DNA follows: TGCGCCAGCAGCTCCCCTGGACAGGGGTCCTACGAGCAGTACTTC. Full variable domain (missing parts from reference TRBV5-1 and TRBJ2-7): KAGVTQTPRYLIKTRGQQVTLSCSPISGHRSVSWYQQTPGQGLQFLFEYFSETQRNKGNFPGRFSGRQFSNSRSEMNVSTLELGDSALYLCASSSPGQGSYEQYFGPGTRLTVT.

This chain links TRBV7-9 with TRBJ1-5, with D possibly TRBD1 on 6 matching bases. The ends were cut back, 5 bases at V and 2 bases at J, with 13 bases in the middle. There are 15 residues in the CDR3. The germline gives CDR1 SEHNR, CDR2 FQNEAQ (reference sequence). The CDR3 region is CASSHSSGGNQPQHF. CDR3 sequence (DNA): TGTGCCAGCAGCCACTCCTCAGGGGGCAATCAGCCCCAGCATTTT.

V gene TRBV6-5 combines with J gene TRBJ2-7, with 7 bases identical to TRBD1. The V gene's germline CDR1 is MNHEY and CDR2 SVGAGI. This CDR3 comprises 13 residues. J gave up 2 bases and V 5 bases, and 3 bases lay outside the gene matches. CDR3 sequence: CASSQGQTYEQYF. The CDR3 nucleotides are TGTGCCAGCAGTCAGGGACAGACCTACGAGCAGTACTTC.

This clone turned up a few times. V and J are TRBV28 and TRBJ1-5; TRBD1 is a possible D gene (6 bases). The CDR3 runs 15 residues. Trimming pared 5 bases from V and 4 bases from J, leaving 15 bases between. Germline V gene sequence: CDR1 MDHEN, CDR2 SYDVKM. The CDR3 DNA follows: TGTGCCAGCAGTGGGTCGGGGGGCGCGAATCAGCCCCAGCATTTT. This sequence encodes CASSGSGGANQPQHF.